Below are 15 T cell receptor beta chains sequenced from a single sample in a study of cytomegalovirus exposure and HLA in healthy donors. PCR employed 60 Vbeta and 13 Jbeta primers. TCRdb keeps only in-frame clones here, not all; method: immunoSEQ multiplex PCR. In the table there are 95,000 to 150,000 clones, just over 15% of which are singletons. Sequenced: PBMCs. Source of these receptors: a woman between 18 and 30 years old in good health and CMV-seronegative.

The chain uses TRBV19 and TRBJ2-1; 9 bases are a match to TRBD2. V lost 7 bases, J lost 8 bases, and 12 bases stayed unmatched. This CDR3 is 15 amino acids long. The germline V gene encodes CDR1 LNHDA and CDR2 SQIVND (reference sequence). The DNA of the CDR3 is TGTGCCAGTATTAGGGCGGGGGGGCGAAGGGATGAGCAGTTCTTC. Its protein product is CASIRAGGRRDEQFF. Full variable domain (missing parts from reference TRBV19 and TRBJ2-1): DGGITQSPKYLFRKEGQNVTLSCEQNLNHDAMYWYRQDPGQGLRLIYYSQIVNDFQKGDIAEGYSVSREKKESFPLTVTSAQKNPTAFYLCASIRAGGRRDEQFFGPGTRLTVL.

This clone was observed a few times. In nucleotides, the CDR3 is TGCGCCAGCAGCTTCCACCTGAAAGGTCAGGGGGGGAACACTGAAGCTTTCTTT. Protein: CASSFHLKGQGGNTEAFF. The rearrangement uses TRBV5-1 and TRBJ1-1, with 7 bases matching TRBD1. The CDR3 covers 18 residues. Germline loops: CDR1 SGHRS, CDR2 YFSETQ. The V and J ends lost 2 bases and 1 base, in that order; junction bases with no gene match: 14.

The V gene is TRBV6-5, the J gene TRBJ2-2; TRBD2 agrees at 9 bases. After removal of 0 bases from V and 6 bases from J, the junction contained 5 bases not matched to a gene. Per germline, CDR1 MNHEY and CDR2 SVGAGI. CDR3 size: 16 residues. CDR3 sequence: CASSYSMLAGPGELFF. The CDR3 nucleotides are TGTGCCAGCAGTTACTCTATGCTAGCGGGACCCGGGGAGCTGTTTTTT.

The CDR3 bases are TGTGCCAGCAGCTTAAGGACTCCTGGGGCCAACGTCCTGACTTTC. This encodes CASSLRTPGANVLTF. The V call is TRBV7-9, the J call TRBJ2-6, with a weak D call TRBD2 (5 bases). The CDR3 has 15 residues. The germline V gene encodes CDR1 SEHNR and CDR2 FQNEAQ (reference sequence). Trimming cost V 2 bases and J 2 bases, with 7 bases left between them.

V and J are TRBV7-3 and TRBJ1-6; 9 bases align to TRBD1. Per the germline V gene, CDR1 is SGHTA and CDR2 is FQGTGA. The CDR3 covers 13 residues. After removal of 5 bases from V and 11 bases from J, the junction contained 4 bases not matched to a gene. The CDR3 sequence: CASSQGQGTPLHF. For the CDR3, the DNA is TGTGCCAGCAGCCAGGGACAGGGAACACCCCTCCACTTT.

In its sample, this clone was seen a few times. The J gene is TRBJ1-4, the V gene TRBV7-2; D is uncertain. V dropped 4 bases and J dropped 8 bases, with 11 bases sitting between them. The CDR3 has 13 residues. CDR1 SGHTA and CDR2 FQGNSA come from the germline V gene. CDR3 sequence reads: CASSSNHMEKLFF. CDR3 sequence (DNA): TGTGCCAGCAGCTCCAACCACATGGAAAAACTGTTTTTT. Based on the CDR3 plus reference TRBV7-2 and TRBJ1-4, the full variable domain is GAGVSQSPSNKVTEKGKDVELRCDPISGHTALYWYRQSLGQGLEFLIYFQGNSAPDKSGLPSDRFSAERTGGSVSTLTIQRTQQEDSAVYLCASSSNHMEKLFFGSGTQLSVL.

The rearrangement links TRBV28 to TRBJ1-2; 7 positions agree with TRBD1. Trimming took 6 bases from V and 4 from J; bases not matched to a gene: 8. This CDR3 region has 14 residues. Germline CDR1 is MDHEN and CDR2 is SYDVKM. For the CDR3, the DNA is TGTGCCAGCAGCCGGGGACAGAACTCCTATGGCTACACCTTC. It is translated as CASSRGQNSYGYTF.

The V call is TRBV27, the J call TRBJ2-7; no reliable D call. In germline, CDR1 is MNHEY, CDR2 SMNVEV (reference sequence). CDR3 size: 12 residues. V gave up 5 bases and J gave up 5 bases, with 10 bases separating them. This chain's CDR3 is CASSPSPHEQYF. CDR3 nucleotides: TGTGCCAGCAGTCCCTCTCCCCACGAGCAGTACTTC.

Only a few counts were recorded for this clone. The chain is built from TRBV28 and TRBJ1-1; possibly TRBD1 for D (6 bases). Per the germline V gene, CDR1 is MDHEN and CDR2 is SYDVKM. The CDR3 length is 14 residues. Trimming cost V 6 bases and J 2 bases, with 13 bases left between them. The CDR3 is CASRLGGANTEAFF. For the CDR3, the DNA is TGTGCCAGCAGACTCGGGGGGGCCAACACTGAAGCTTTCTTT.

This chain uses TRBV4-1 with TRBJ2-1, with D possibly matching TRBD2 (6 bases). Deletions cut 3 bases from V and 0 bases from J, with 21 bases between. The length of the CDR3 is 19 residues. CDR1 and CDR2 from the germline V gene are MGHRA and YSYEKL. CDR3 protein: CASSHPVNPGAGSYNEQFF. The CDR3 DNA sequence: TGCGCCAGCAGCCATCCCGTAAACCCGGGAGCCGGCTCCTACAATGAGCAGTTCTTC.

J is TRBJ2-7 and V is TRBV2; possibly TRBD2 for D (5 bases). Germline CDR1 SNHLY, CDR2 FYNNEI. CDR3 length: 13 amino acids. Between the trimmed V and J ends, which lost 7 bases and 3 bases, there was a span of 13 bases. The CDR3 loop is CASNQRSGYEQYF. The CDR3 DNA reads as TGTGCCAGCAACCAAAGGAGCGGCTACGAGCAGTACTTC.

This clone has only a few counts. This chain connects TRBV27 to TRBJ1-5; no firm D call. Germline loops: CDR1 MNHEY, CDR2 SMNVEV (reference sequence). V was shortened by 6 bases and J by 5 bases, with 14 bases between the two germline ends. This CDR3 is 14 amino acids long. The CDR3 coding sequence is TGTGCCAGCAGCACAGCGGGGTCTTATCAGCCCCAGCATTTT. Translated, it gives CASSTAGSYQPQHF.

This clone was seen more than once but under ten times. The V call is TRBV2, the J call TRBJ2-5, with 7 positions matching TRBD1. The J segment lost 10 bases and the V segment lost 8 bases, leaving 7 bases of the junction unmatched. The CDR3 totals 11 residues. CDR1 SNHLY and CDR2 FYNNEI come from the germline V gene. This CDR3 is CASLKQGNQYF. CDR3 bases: TGTGCCAGCCTGAAACAGGGGAACCAGTACTTC.

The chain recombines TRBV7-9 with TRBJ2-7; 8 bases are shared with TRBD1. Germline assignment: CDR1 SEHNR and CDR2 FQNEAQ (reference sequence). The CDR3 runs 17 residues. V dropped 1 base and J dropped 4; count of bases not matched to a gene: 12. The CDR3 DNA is TGTGCCAGCAGCTTAGGCGAACGACAGGGGATGGGGTACGAGCAGTACTTC. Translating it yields CASSLGERQGMGYEQYF.

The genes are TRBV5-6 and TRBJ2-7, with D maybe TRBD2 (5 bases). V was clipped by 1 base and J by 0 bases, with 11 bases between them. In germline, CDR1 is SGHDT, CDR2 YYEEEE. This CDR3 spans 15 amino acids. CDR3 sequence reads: CASSLFAGPSYEQYF. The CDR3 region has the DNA TGTGCCAGCAGCTTGTTTGCGGGTCCCTCCTACGAGCAGTACTTC.